Below are 30 T cell receptor beta chains sequenced from a single sample in a study of cytotoxic CD8 clonotypes in ibrutinib-treated CLL. Libraries were prepared by immunoSEQ multiplex PCR; TCRdb keeps only in-frame clonotypes and omits some of them. The sample holds roughly 12,000 clones, 81% seen once. The material sequenced was PBMCs, taken at disease progression, from a patient treated with ibrutinib. Receptors originate from a human donor with chronic lymphocytic leukemia.

The chain is built from TRBV10-1 and TRBJ2-6; D call uncertain. The germline gives CDR1 WNHNN, CDR2 SYGVQD (reference sequence). The CDR3 is 18 residues long. V was shortened by 5 bases and J by 5 bases, with 22 bases between the two germline ends. CDR3 residues: CASSLGRRSQSRANVLTF. CDR3 in DNA: TGCGCCAGCAGTCTTGGTAGAAGATCGCAAAGTCGGGCCAACGTCCTGACTTTC.

This rearrangement joins TRBV9 to TRBJ2-2; D gene ambiguous. This CDR3 is built from 16 residues. The V end was cut by 0 bases, the J end by 0 bases, with 9 bases between. Germline V lookup: CDR1 SGDLS, CDR2 YYNGEE. DNA for the CDR3: TGTGCCAGCAGCGTAGTGAGGATCGCGAACACCGGGGAGCTGTTTTTT. Its protein product is CASSVVRIANTGELFF.

The V gene is TRBV6-1, the J gene TRBJ2-4; TRBD1 matches at 9 bases. The CDR3 spans 15 residues. Per the germline V gene, CDR1 is MNHNS and CDR2 is SASEGT. V was pared by 6 bases and J by 0 bases, with 3 bases of the junction left unmatched. For the CDR3, the DNA is TGTGCCAGCAGGGAGGGACAGGGAGCCAAAAACATTCAGTACTTC. This translates into CASREGQGAKNIQYF.

The chain uses TRBV7-9 and TRBJ2-1; no clear D. CDR1 is SEHNR and CDR2 is FQNEAQ in the germline V gene (reference sequence). CDR3 length equals 16 residues. The germline V and J ends were trimmed by 1 base and 0 bases, with 10 bases remaining between them. CDR3 nucleotide sequence: TGTGCCAGCAGCTTAGGGGCGATAAGCTCCTACAATGAGCAGTTCTTC. It codes for CASSLGAISSYNEQFF.

The chain carries TRBV7-3 and TRBJ2-1, with 10 positions matching TRBD2. The trim removed 1 base at V and 3 bases at J, leaving 0 bases unmatched. The CDR3 has 15 amino acids. Germline V CDR1 and CDR2: SGHTA, FQGTGA. CDR3 in DNA: TGTGCCAGCAGCTTAATAGCGGGAGGCTACAATGAGCAGTTCTTC. Its translation: CASSLIAGGYNEQFF. The whole variable domain, remainder taken from reference TRBV7-3 and TRBJ2-1, is GAGVSQTPSNKVTEKGKYVELRCDPISGHTALYWYRQSLGQGPEFLIYFQGTGAADDSGLPNDRFFAVRPEGSVSTLKIQRTERGDSAVYLCASSLIAGGYNEQFFGPGTRLTVL.

The chain uses TRBV11-2 and TRBJ2-1; D is unresolved. The germline V gene has CDR1 SGHAT and CDR2 FQNNGV. The V end was cut by 1 base, the J end by 4 bases, with 11 bases between. The CDR3 is 15 residues long. CDR3 sequence reads: CASSLGGTTYNEQFF. As DNA, the CDR3 is TGTGCCAGCAGCTTAGGTGGAACGACGTACAATGAGCAGTTCTTC.

The chain joins TRBV7-9 to TRBJ1-5; 12 positions match TRBD1. The J segment lost 1 base and the V segment lost 5 bases, leaving 12 bases of the junction unmatched. Per the germline V gene, CDR1 is SEHNR and CDR2 is FQNEAQ (reference sequence). CDR3 length: 19 amino acids. The CDR3 sequence: CASSVTTGTGGLSNQPQHF. The CDR3 nucleotides are TGTGCCAGCAGCGTGACAACCGGGACAGGGGGCTTAAGCAATCAGCCCCAGCATTTT.

The rearrangement links TRBV4-2 to TRBJ1-5, with a weak D call TRBD1 (6 bases). V shed 0 bases and J shed 5 bases, with 11 bases lying between them. The CDR3 runs 15 residues. CDR1 is LGHNA and CDR2 is YNFKEQ in the germline V gene. The CDR3 region is CASSQDLSGDQPQHF. The CDR3, as DNA: TGTGCCAGCAGCCAAGATCTCTCAGGGGATCAGCCCCAGCATTTT.

J is TRBJ2-2 and V is TRBV5-1; D gene unclear. V lost 4 bases and J lost 8, with 15 bases in between. The length of the CDR3 is 14 residues. Germline CDR1 SGHRS, CDR2 YFSETQ. The CDR3 region is CASSLDTIAGELFF. CDR3 DNA sequence: TGCGCCAGCAGCCTCGACACTATAGCTGGGGAGCTGTTTTTT.

This clone was seen a handful of times. The V gene is TRBV11-2, the J gene TRBJ2-3, with 8 bases identical to TRBD2. This CDR3 region has 16 residues. Per germline, CDR1 SGHAT and CDR2 FQNNGV. The V segment lost 4 bases and the J segment 6 bases; nucleotides outside the gene matches: 12. CDR3 loop: CASSYSTSGLGDTQYF. The CDR3 region has the DNA TGTGCCAGCAGCTATAGTACTAGCGGACTAGGGGATACGCAGTATTTT.

The chain joins TRBV29-1 to TRBJ2-5, with a weak D call TRBD1 (5 bases). This CDR3 spans 12 amino acids. Germline CDR1 and CDR2: SQVTM and ANQGSEA. With 4 bases removed from V and 5 bases from J, the gap between germline ends came to 11 bases. DNA for the CDR3: TGCAGCGTTGCAGGGATGAGTGAGACCCAGTACTTC. This sequence encodes CSVAGMSETQYF.

The chain is built from TRBV28 and TRBJ2-3; weak D call: TRBD2 (5 bases). V lost 3 bases and J lost 2, with 12 bases in between. Germline lookup yields CDR1 MDHEN and CDR2 SYDVKM. The CDR3 is 15 residues long. CDR3 nucleotide sequence: TGTGCCAGCAGTTTCCCGGGATTATACACAGATACGCAGTATTTT. This codes for CASSFPGLYTDTQYF.

The chain combines TRBV6-6 with TRBJ2-3; 9 bases match TRBD2. Trimming at V came to 0 bases and at J to 5 bases, leaving 3 bases not matched to a gene. The V gene's germline CDR1 is MNHNY and CDR2 SVGAGI (reference sequence). The CDR3 spans 15 residues. The DNA of the CDR3 is TGTGCCAGCAGTTACTCCGGGACTAGCCAAGATACGCAGTATTTT. Translation gives CASSYSGTSQDTQYF.

The chain couples TRBV5-1 to TRBJ2-5; D may be TRBD2 (6 bases). The V gene's germline CDR1 is SGHRS and CDR2 YFSETQ. The CDR3 is 12 residues long. The V and J ends lost 2 bases and 5 bases respectively, with 7 bases between them. The CDR3 is CASSFGGETQYF. The CDR3 DNA sequence: TGCGCCAGCAGCTTCGGGGGTGAGACCCAGTACTTC.

This clone was seen once. The rearrangement joins TRBV18 to TRBJ1-1; D is unresolved. CDR3 length equals 15 residues. Trimming took 3 bases from V and 1 from J, leaving 12 bases between them. Germline CDR1 and CDR2: KGHSH and LQKENI. In nucleotides, the CDR3 is TGTGCCAGCTCACCGGGAGCTCCGGGGAACACTGAAGCTTTCTTT. Translating it yields CASSPGAPGNTEAFF.

V is TRBV27 and J is TRBJ2-5, with 9 bases matching TRBD1. Germline assignment: CDR1 MNHEY and CDR2 SMNVEV (reference sequence). With V trimmed by 8 bases and J by 8 bases, 12 bases remained unmatched. This CDR3 is built from 14 residues. CDR3 DNA sequence: TGTGCCAGCCAGACTCGGGACAGGGTCTCTACCCAGTACTTC. It translates to CASQTRDRVSTQYF.

The chain employs TRBV5-1 and TRBJ2-7; weak D call: TRBD2 (5 bases). CDR1 SGHRS and CDR2 YFSETQ come from the germline V gene. The germline V and J ends were trimmed by 4 bases and 4 bases, with 18 bases remaining between them. The CDR3 length is 15 residues. The CDR3 sequence is CASSPHGSRTYEQYF. The CDR3 nucleotides are TGCGCCAGCAGCCCACATGGGAGTAGAACGTACGAGCAGTACTTC.

V gene TRBV27 combines with J gene TRBJ1-2, with TRBD1 as a possible D gene (5 bases). Per germline, CDR1 MNHEY and CDR2 SMNVEV (reference sequence). CDR3 length: 13 residues. V was shortened by 8 bases and J by 7 bases, with 17 bases between the two germline ends. CDR3 sequence: CASRTGGDLGYTF. In DNA form, the CDR3 reads TGTGCCAGCCGTACGGGGGGGGACCTTGGCTACACCTTC.

This clone was counted once. The CDR3 here is CASSRGQNSYEQYF. In DNA form, the CDR3 reads TGTGCCAGCAGCAGGGGACAAAACTCCTACGAGCAGTACTTC. The chain has TRBV6-6 and TRBJ2-7, with D possibly TRBD1 on 6 matching bases. The CDR3 spans 14 residues. Germline V gene sequence: CDR1 MNHNY, CDR2 SVGAGI (reference sequence). V was clipped by 6 bases and J by 0 bases, with 12 bases between them.

This sequence joins TRBV18 and TRBJ2-7; 9 bases align to TRBD1. The V gene's germline CDR1 is KGHSH and CDR2 LQKENI. The junction had 5 bases not matched to a gene; V was cut back by 5 bases and J by 0 bases. CDR3 size: 15 residues. CDR3 DNA sequence: TGTGCCAGCTCATCCCGGGACAGGGCCTCCTACGAGCAGTACTTC. Encoded protein: CASSSRDRASYEQYF.

The chain couples TRBV5-1 to TRBJ2-2; the D gene is possibly TRBD2 (7 bases). V was shortened by 4 bases and J by 4 bases, with 14 bases between the two germline ends. CDR1 SGHRS and CDR2 YFSETQ come from the germline V gene. The CDR3 extends over 15 amino acids. In DNA, the CDR3 is TGCGCCAGCAGCACTTACAGGGAGGGCACCGGGGAGCTGTTTTTT. This codes for CASSTYREGTGELFF. Looking up the rest from reference TRBV5-1 and TRBJ2-2 gives the full variable domain: KAGVTQTPRYLIKTRGQQVTLSCSPISGHRSVSWYQQTPGQGLQFLFEYFSETQRNKGNFPGRFSGRQFSNSRSEMNVSTLELGDSALYLCASSTYREGTGELFFGEGSRLTVL.

The V call is TRBV18, the J call TRBJ2-7, with a weak D call TRBD1 (6 bases). CDR1 KGHSH and CDR2 LQKENI come from the germline V gene. The germline V and J ends were trimmed by 2 bases and 5 bases, with 16 bases remaining between them. This CDR3 spans 15 amino acids. The CDR3 DNA reads as TGTGCCAGCTCACCAGTACCAGGGGTAGGGCACGAGCAGTACTTC. It specifies CASSPVPGVGHEQYF.

V and J are TRBV5-1 and TRBJ1-1, with TRBD1 matching 8 bases. After removal of 9 bases from V and 0 bases from J, the junction contained 10 bases not matched to a gene. This CDR3 has 15 residues. The germline V gene encodes CDR1 SGHRS and CDR2 YFSETQ. CDR3 DNA sequence: TGCGCCACTAAAACCGGACAGGGATTGAACACTGAAGCTTTCTTT. This sequence encodes CATKTGQGLNTEAFF.

The gene calls are TRBV11-2 and TRBJ2-7; D is tentatively TRBD1 or TRBD2 (5 bases each). The CDR3 length is 13 residues. Trimming pared 6 bases from V and 2 bases from J, leaving 11 bases between. Germline CDR1 is SGHAT and CDR2 is FQNNGV. For the CDR3, the DNA is TGTGCCAGCAGTCCCGGGGCGACCTACGAGCAGTACTTC. This gives the protein CASSPGATYEQYF.

This clone was observed a single time. The rearrangement joins TRBV5-6 to TRBJ2-7; the match to TRBD2 covers 7 bases. Trimming removed 4 bases from V and 3 bases from J; junction bases left unmatched: 7. The CDR3 is made up of 14 amino acids. The germline gives CDR1 SGHDT, CDR2 YYEEEE. This chain's CDR3 is CASSTGLVIYEQYF. DNA of the CDR3: TGTGCCAGCAGCACCGGACTAGTAATCTACGAGCAGTACTTC.

The V and J genes are TRBV4-2 and TRBJ1-5, with D unresolved. Germline values: CDR1 LGHNA, CDR2 YNFKEQ. The CDR3 runs 15 residues. Between the trimmed V and J ends, which lost 2 bases and 2 bases, there was a span of 10 bases. The CDR3 bases are TGTGCCAGCAGCCAATTCCTCGATGGCAATCAGCCCCAGCATTTT. Translation gives CASSQFLDGNQPQHF.

V usage is TRBV5-1 and J usage is TRBJ2-7; D is uncertain. Germline V CDR1 and CDR2: SGHRS, YFSETQ. Trimming removed 0 bases from V and 7 bases from J, with 17 bases in between. CDR3 length equals 15 residues. The DNA for the CDR3 is TGCGCCAGCAGCTTGGAGGGCCTAACAACGACGGAGCAGTACTTC. Amino acid sequence: CASSLEGLTTTEQYF.

CDR3 coding DNA: TGTGCCAGCAGCCTACTAGCGGTCTTGCAAGAGACCCAGTACTTC. This translates into CASSLLAVLQETQYF. The chain couples TRBV6-5 to TRBJ2-5; 8 nucleotides align to TRBD2. CDR3 length: 15 residues. Germline trimming cut 6 bases from V and 2 bases from J; bases unmatched to any gene: 8. Germline V gene data show CDR1 as MNHEY and CDR2 as SVGAGI.

The DNA for the CDR3 is TGTGCCAGCAGCTTGGCCCGCTACGAGCAGTACTTC. As protein: CASSLARYEQYF. The J gene is TRBJ2-7, the V gene TRBV11-2; no reliable D call. The V end was cut by 3 bases, the J end by 3 bases, with 6 bases between. The CDR3 contains 12 residues. Germline V CDR1 and CDR2: SGHAT, FQNNGV.

The chain carries TRBV28 and TRBJ1-4; D is unclear. The V gene's germline CDR1 is MDHEN and CDR2 SYDVKM. Trimming took 2 bases from V and 0 from J, leaving 10 bases between them. CDR3 length: 16 residues. CDR3 protein: CASSLTAGATNEKLFF. In DNA, the CDR3 is TGTGCCAGCAGTTTAACTGCTGGAGCAACTAATGAAAAACTGTTTTTT.